This T cell receptor beta chain was sequenced for a study of OX40 agonist ivuxolimab in advanced cancers. Data came from immunoSEQ multiplex PCR; TCRdb stores just in-frame clones and leaves some out. The table has about 100,000 clones, 89% seen once; the top ten hold around 0.16%. V was cut by 8 bases and J by 4 bases, with 17 bases left in between. The CDR3 spans 14 residues. Germline CDR1 and CDR2: SNHLY and FYNNEI. The origin of this receptor is an adult with an advanced solid tumor such as melanoma, head and neck, liver or kidney cancer. The rearrangement links TRBV2 to TRBJ1-2, with D possibly being TRBD1 (5 bases). The starting material was CD4+ or CD8+ T cells sorted from blood, obtained in a trial of the OX40 agonist ivuxolimab. The CDR3 region is CASVKGTRFYGYTF. CDR3 DNA: TGTGCCAGCGTTAAGGGGACTCGGTTCTATGGCTACACCTTC.